The 19 T cell receptor beta chains below were found in one sample sequenced in a study of OX40 agonist ivuxolimab in advanced cancers. Assay used: immunoSEQ multiplex PCR; TCRdb lists only in-frame clones, some missing. The data show about 71,000 clones, with about 81% seen just once and less than 5.5% held by the top ten. The sample consisted of CD4+ or CD8+ T cells sorted from blood, taken in a trial of the OX40 agonist ivuxolimab. The receptors originated from an adult with an advanced solid tumor such as melanoma, head and neck, liver or kidney cancer.

This chain connects TRBV5-6 to TRBJ1-2, with D perhaps matching TRBD1 (5 bases). The germline V gene has CDR1 SGHDT and CDR2 YYEEEE. The length of the CDR3 is 13 residues. Trimming pared 3 bases from V and 4 bases from J, leaving 10 bases between. CDR3 amino acids: CASSSQATYGYTF. In DNA form, the CDR3 reads TGTGCCAGCAGCTCACAGGCGACCTATGGCTACACCTTC.

The chain employs TRBV5-1 and TRBJ1-1, with D perhaps TRBD1 (5 bases). Per the germline V gene, CDR1 is SGHRS and CDR2 is YFSETQ. The V gene lost 4 bases and the J gene lost 4 bases, with 14 bases spanning the gap. The CDR3 totals 14 residues. The CDR3 is CASSPPGRVTEAFF. The CDR3, as DNA: TGCGCCAGCAGCCCGCCGGGACGGGTCACTGAAGCTTTCTTT. The whole variable domain, filled in from reference TRBV5-1 and TRBJ1-1, reads KAGVTQTPRYLIKTRGQQVTLSCSPISGHRSVSWYQQTPGQGLQFLFEYFSETQRNKGNFPGRFSGRQFSNSRSEMNVSTLELGDSALYLCASSPPGRVTEAFFGQGTRLTVV.

CDR3 coding DNA: TGTGCCACCAGCAATGGGGGATTTAGCACAGATACGCAGTATTTT. Residues: CATSNGGFSTDTQYF. V is TRBV15 and J is TRBJ2-3; possibly TRBD1 or TRBD2 for D (5 bases each). Germline loops: CDR1 LNHNV, CDR2 YYDKDF (reference sequence). CDR3 length equals 15 residues. V lost 4 bases and J 0 bases, leaving 11 bases between the germline ends.

The rearrangement links TRBV2 to TRBJ2-7, with TRBD1 identical over 8 bases. CDR3 length: 14 residues. Unmatched junction bases numbered 7, after V lost 3 bases and J lost 6 bases. Germline V lookup: CDR1 SNHLY, CDR2 FYNNEI. CDR3: CASSEVQGASEQYF. The CDR3 DNA sequence: TGTGCCAGCAGTGAGGTCCAGGGGGCGAGCGAGCAGTACTTC.

This sequence joins TRBV7-6 and TRBJ2-3; 7 bases line up with TRBD2. The CDR3 consists of 14 residues. Germline V gene lookup returns CDR1 SGHVS and CDR2 FNYEAQ. V was clipped by 4 bases and J by 3 bases; unmatched bases: 4. CDR3 in DNA: TGTGCCAGCAGCTCATCCGGGGGGACAGATACGCAGTATTTT. Protein sequence: CASSSSGGTDTQYF. The full variable domain, in which reference TRBV7-6 and TRBJ2-3 provide the parts outside the CDR3, is GAGVSQSPRYKVTKRGQDVALRCDPISGHVSLYWYRQALGQGPEFLTYFNYEAQQDKSGLPNDRFSAERPEGSISTLTIQRTEQRDSAMYRCASSSSGGTDTQYFGPGTRLTVL.

This sequence joins TRBV10-1 and TRBJ2-3, with TRBD2 matching 13 bases. J gave up 3 bases and V 2 bases, and 2 bases lay outside the gene matches. This CDR3 is 16 amino acids long. Per germline, CDR1 WNHNN and CDR2 SYGVQD (reference sequence). The CDR3 DNA reads TGCGCCAGCAGTGAGGGGACTAGCGGGGTGACAGATACGCAGTATTTT. This gives the protein CASSEGTSGVTDTQYF.

This chain links TRBV4-2 with TRBJ1-4; D ambiguous. Germline lookup yields CDR1 LGHNA and CDR2 YNFKEQ. Trimming removed 0 bases from V and 8 bases from J, with 13 bases in between. The CDR3 runs 15 residues. The CDR3 sequence: CASSQDVGSREKLFF. For the CDR3, the DNA is TGTGCCAGCAGCCAAGATGTGGGATCTCGGGAAAAACTGTTTTTT.

The chain combines TRBV6-1 with TRBJ1-2, with a tentative D call TRBD1 (5 bases). The CDR3 totals 13 residues. In germline, CDR1 is MNHNS, CDR2 SASEGT. V lost 2 bases to trimming and J lost 9 bases, with 13 bases between them. CDR3 sequence: CASSEKGRESYTF. The CDR3 DNA follows: TGTGCCAGCAGTGAAAAGGGCAGGGAGAGCTACACCTTC.

In its sample, this clone was seen once. This sequence joins TRBV27 and TRBJ1-1; no clear D. This CDR3 contains 13 residues. Trimming removed 5 bases from V and 1 base from J, with 8 bases in between. In germline, CDR1 is MNHEY, CDR2 SMNVEV (reference sequence). CDR3 sequence (DNA): TGTGCCAGCAGTGTACAGTCGAACACTGAAGCTTTCTTT. Its protein product is CASSVQSNTEAFF.

The rearrangement joins TRBV6-1 to TRBJ1-5; D remains ambiguous. V lost 5 bases to trimming and J lost 2 bases, with 10 bases between them. CDR3 length equals 14 residues. Germline loops: CDR1 MNHNS, CDR2 SASEGT. CDR3 residues: CASSTGSGNQPQHF. The DNA for the CDR3 is TGTGCCAGCAGTACGGGGTCGGGCAATCAGCCCCAGCATTTT.

The CDR3: CASSLGSGHRTEAFF. In nucleotides, the CDR3 is TGTGCCAGCAGCTTGGGTTCGGGGCATAGGACTGAAGCTTTCTTT. V is TRBV5-6 and J is TRBJ1-1; D might be TRBD1 (5 bases). V shed 0 bases and J shed 5 bases, with 14 bases lying between them. The CDR3 sequence is 15 residues long. In germline, CDR1 is SGHDT, CDR2 YYEEEE.

This clone occurred once. The genes are TRBV27 and TRBJ2-1; D is perhaps TRBD1 (5 bases). CDR1 is MNHEY and CDR2 is SMNVEV in the germline V gene (reference sequence). This CDR3 region has 14 residues. The V end was cut by 8 bases, the J end by 2 bases, with 13 bases between. The CDR3 region is CASQSRATYNEQFF. The CDR3 nucleotides are TGTGCCAGCCAAAGCAGGGCTACCTACAATGAGCAGTTCTTC.

The chain joins TRBV30 to TRBJ1-5; D is ambiguous. The CDR3 length is 14 residues. Per germline, CDR1 GTSNPN and CDR2 SVGIG (reference sequence). Trimming left V 5 bases short and J 1 base short, with 12 bases between. CDR3 protein: CAWGWESSNQPQHF. The DNA for the CDR3 is TGTGCCTGGGGGTGGGAGTCCAGCAATCAGCCCCAGCATTTT.

This chain links TRBV7-9 with TRBJ2-7, with a weak D call TRBD1 (6 bases). The germline V gene has CDR1 SEHNR and CDR2 FQNEAQ (reference sequence). The CDR3 contains 13 residues. Trimming removed 3 bases at V and 7 bases at J, with 13 bases between. CDR3: CASSLGQVREQYF. CDR3 DNA: TGTGCCAGCAGCTTGGGACAAGTACGAGAGCAGTACTTC.

V is TRBV4-2 and J is TRBJ1-4; perhaps TRBD1 as D (6 bases). Germline CDR1 LGHNA, CDR2 YNFKEQ. Trimming shortened V by 6 bases and J by 8 bases, and 13 bases separated the two germline ends. The CDR3 is made up of 13 amino acids. The CDR3 DNA follows: TGTGCCAGCAGTGATGGACAGTTCGAAAAACTGTTTTTT. It codes for CASSDGQFEKLFF.

This clone was picked up one time. The chain is built from TRBV4-1 and TRBJ2-3; 9 bases align to TRBD1. This CDR3 contains 18 residues. Losses at the gene ends were 4 bases for V and 6 bases for J; bases not matched to a gene: 17. Germline CDR1 MGHRA, CDR2 YSYEKL. CDR3 coding DNA: TGCGCCAGCAGCCGAGTAGCTGTGACAGGGGGGATCTCGGATACGCAGTATTTT. This encodes CASSRVAVTGGISDTQYF.

This clone appeared a single time. In nucleotides, the CDR3 is TGTGCCAGCAGCTATAGCGGGAGGGGACAAGAGACCCAGTACTTC. This encodes CASSYSGRGQETQYF. The chain carries TRBV5-4 and TRBJ2-5; the match to TRBD2 covers 11 bases. Trimming took 3 bases from V and 2 from J; bases not matched to a gene: 3. This CDR3 is built from 15 residues. Per germline, CDR1 SGHNT and CDR2 YYREEE (reference sequence).

This clone was recorded a few times. The gene calls are TRBV5-6 and TRBJ1-1; D gene ambiguous. Germline V gives CDR1 SGHDT, CDR2 YYEEEE. The V gene lost 4 bases and the J gene lost 4 bases, with 14 bases spanning the gap. This CDR3 has 14 residues. CDR3 sequence reads: CASSRNMGSTEAFF. CDR3 bases: TGTGCCAGCAGCCGGAATATGGGTAGCACTGAAGCTTTCTTT. The variable domain in full, completed from reference TRBV5-6 and TRBJ1-1, reads DAGVTQSPTHLIKTRGQQVTLRCSPKSGHDTVSWYQQALGQGPQFIFQYYEEEERQRGNFPDRFSGHQFPNYSSELNVNALLLGDSALYLCASSRNMGSTEAFFGQGTRLTVV.

For the CDR3, the DNA is TGTGCCAGCAGCTTGGGGGCTCGGGGCGGGGAGACCCAGTACTTC. This gives the protein CASSLGARGGETQYF. The V and J genes are TRBV7-9 and TRBJ2-5; a weak D match, TRBD1 (6 bases). The ends were cut back, 3 bases at V and 5 bases at J, with 16 bases in the middle. The CDR3 contains 15 residues. From germline, CDR1 is SEHNR and CDR2 FQNEAQ (reference sequence). Supplemented by reference TRBV7-9 and TRBJ2-5, the full variable domain reads DTGVSQNPRHKITKRGQNVTFRCDPISEHNRLYWYRQTLGQGPEFLTYFQNEAQLEKSRLLSDRFSAERPKGSFSTLEIQRTEQGDSAMYLCASSLGARGGETQYFGPGTRLLVL.